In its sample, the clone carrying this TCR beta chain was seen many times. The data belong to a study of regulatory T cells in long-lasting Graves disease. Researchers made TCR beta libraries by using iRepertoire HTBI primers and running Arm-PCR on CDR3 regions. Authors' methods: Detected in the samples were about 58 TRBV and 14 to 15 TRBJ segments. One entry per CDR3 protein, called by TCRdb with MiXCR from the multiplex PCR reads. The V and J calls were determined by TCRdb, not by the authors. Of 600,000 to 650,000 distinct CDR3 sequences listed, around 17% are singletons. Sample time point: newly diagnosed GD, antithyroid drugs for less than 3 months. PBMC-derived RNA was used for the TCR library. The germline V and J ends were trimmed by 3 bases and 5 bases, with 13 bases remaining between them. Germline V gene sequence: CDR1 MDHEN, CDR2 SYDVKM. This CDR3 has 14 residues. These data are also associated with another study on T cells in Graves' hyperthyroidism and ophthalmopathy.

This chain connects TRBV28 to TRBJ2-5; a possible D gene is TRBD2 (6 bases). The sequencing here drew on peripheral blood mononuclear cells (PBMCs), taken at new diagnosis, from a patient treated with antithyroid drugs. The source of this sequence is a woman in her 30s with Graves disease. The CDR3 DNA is TGTGCCAGCAGTTTCTTAGCGGTCTCCGAGACCCAGTACTTC. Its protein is CASSFLAVSETQYF. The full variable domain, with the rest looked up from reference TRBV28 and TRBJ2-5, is DVKVTQSSRYLVKRTGEKVFLECVQDMDHENMFWYRQDPGLGLRLIYFSYDVKMKEKGDIPEGYSVSREKKERFSLILESASTNQTSMYLCASSFLAVSETQYFGPGTRLLVL.